Included here is one T cell receptor (beta chain) sequence, with context. How the authors handled the data: Researchers report that nucleated cell counts were estimated from reference gene primer amplification. Clones were read by immunoSEQ multiplex PCR, and TCRdb kept only the in-frame ones, dropping some. D and trimming were read from the DNA, whereas the V and J calls and clone size are those reported in that table. The sample shows 180,000 or so clones, roughly three quarters of them seen only once. This specimen comes from a study of blood T cell repertoires in COVID-19. V lost 4 bases, J lost 0 bases, and 11 bases lay in between. The CDR3 runs 14 residues. CDR1 and CDR2 from the germline V gene are SGDLS and YYNGEE.

The chain combines TRBV9 with TRBJ2-7; no clear D. The sequence was obtained from a woman in her forties or fifties with active or convalescent COVID-19. Sequencing was done on a sample of peripheral blood. CDR3 DNA: TGTGCCAGCAGCCCCCGGAGAGGCTCCTACGAGCAGTACTTC. This sequence encodes CASSPRRGSYEQYF.